These 30 T cell receptor beta chains came from one sample sequenced in a study of identical twins. TCRdb re-called the 5' RACE reads with MiXCR, one entry per CDR3 protein. The table includes under 250,000 distinct CDR3 sequences, over 9.5% detected once. These data also featured in a second study, about yellow fever vaccine responses in identical twins.

The sequenced sample was memory (CD45RO+) T cells sorted from blood. The source is a young woman in good health.

This clonotype has only a few counts. This rearrangement joins TRBV21-1 to TRBJ2-7; whether TRBD2, the table's D call, matches the DNA was not checked. TRBV21-1 corresponds to a pseudogene. The CDR3 spans 15 residues. CDR3 protein: CASSKVGLAGYEQYF. CDR3 nucleotides: TGTGCCAGCAGCAAAGTCGGACTAGCGGGCTACGAGCAGTACTTC.

J is TRBJ2-3 and V is TRBV12-3 or TRBV12-4; TRBD2 aligns across 10 bases. The CDR3 runs to 13 residues. The V gene end was trimmed by 9 bases and the J gene end by 4 bases; junction bases not matched to a gene: 4. CDR3 amino acids: CASSGGRADTQYF. CDR3 in DNA: TGTGCCAGTAGCGGGGGGAGGGCAGATACGCAGTATTTT.

This clonotype was detected many times. V is TRBV9 and J is TRBJ2-3; D not certain. The CDR3 consists of 13 residues. The ends were cut back, 3 bases at V and 2 bases at J, with 7 bases in the middle. Looked up from germline, CDR1 is SGDLS and CDR2 is YYNGEE. CDR3 loop: CASSGGPTDTQYF. As DNA, the CDR3 is TGTGCCAGCAGCGGTGGACCCACAGATACGCAGTATTTT.

This clonotype has only a few counts. The rearrangement joins TRBV5-1 to TRBJ1-2; TRBD1 might be the D (6 bases). The CDR3 totals 13 residues. Germline CDR1 is SGHRS and CDR2 is YFSETQ. The ends were cut back, 5 bases at V and 6 bases at J, with 14 bases in the middle. Here the CDR3 reads CASRYIAGDGYTF. In nucleotides, the CDR3 is TGCGCCAGCAGATACATCGCAGGGGATGGCTACACCTTC.

The chain carries TRBV7-9 and TRBJ1-6, with 9 bases aligning to TRBD1. This CDR3 is 17 amino acids long. CDR1 and CDR2 (germline): SEHNR, FQNEAQ (reference sequence). J gave up 7 bases and V 4 bases, and 11 bases lay outside the gene matches. The DNA of the CDR3 is TGTGCCAGCAGCTGGAGCCGAAGACAGGGGGTGAATTCACCCCTCCACTTT. This translates into CASSWSRRQGVNSPLHF.

The rearrangement uses TRBV20-1 and TRBJ2-3; 8 bases match TRBD2. V lost 6 bases to trimming and J lost 2 bases; unmatched junction nucleotides: 10. Germline CDR1 is DFQATT and CDR2 is SNEGSKA (reference sequence). This CDR3 is 15 amino acids long. The CDR3 DNA reads TGCAGTGCCCGGTACCTAGCGGGCCTCACAGATACGCAGTATTTT. Residues: CSARYLAGLTDTQYF.

This clonotype has only a few counts. The chain links TRBV7-9 to TRBJ1-5; 9 bases map to TRBD1. V dropped 5 bases and J dropped 1; count of bases not matched to a gene: 3. Germline V gives CDR1 SEHNR, CDR2 FQNEAQ (reference sequence). The CDR3 contains 15 residues. The CDR3 DNA follows: TGTGCCAGCAGCCCACAGGGGGCGAGCAATCAGCCCCAGCATTTT. Amino acids: CASSPQGASNQPQHF.

This clonotype was seen a handful of times. The chain couples TRBV7-2 to TRBJ1-5; D gene uncertain. Germline lookup yields CDR1 SGHTA and CDR2 FQGNSA. This CDR3 comprises 14 residues. Trimming shortened V by 5 bases and J by 0 bases, and 8 bases separated the two germline ends. The chain's CDR3 is CASSISYSNQPQHF. The CDR3 region has the DNA TGTGCCAGCAGCATAAGTTATAGCAATCAGCCCCAGCATTTT. Based on the CDR3 plus reference TRBV7-2 and TRBJ1-5, the full variable domain is GAGVSQSPSNKVTEKGKDVELRCDPISGHTALYWYRQSLGQGLEFLIYFQGNSAPDKSGLPSDRFSAERTGGSVSTLTIQRTQQEDSAVYLCASSISYSNQPQHFGDGTRLSIL.

A word on this clonotype: Possible read error: a much larger clone is one base away. The rearrangement joins TRBV5-6 to TRBJ2-7; D is unresolved. The V gene's germline CDR1 is SGHDT and CDR2 YYEEEE. Trimming shortened V by 8 bases and J by 3 bases, and 15 bases separated the two germline ends. The CDR3 is 13 amino acids. Written as DNA, the CDR3 is TGTGCCAGGAGCCCCGAACGGAACTACGAGCAGTACTTC. Protein sequence: CARSPERNYEQYF.

In this sample, this clonotype turned up a few times. The J gene is TRBJ2-5, the V gene TRBV2, with D tentatively TRBD2 (6 bases). Looked up from germline, CDR1 is SNHLY and CDR2 is FYNNEI. The germline V and J ends were trimmed by 3 bases and 4 bases, with 15 bases remaining between them. The CDR3 is 15 residues long. In DNA, the CDR3 is TGTGCCAGCAGTGAGCCGGGACTTGGGGGAGAGACCCAGTACTTC. It translates to CASSEPGLGGETQYF. The full variable domain, its missing parts supplied by reference TRBV2 and TRBJ2-5, is EPEVTQTPSHQVTQMGQEVILRCVPISNHLYFYWYRQILGQKVEFLVSFYNNEISEKSEIFDDQFSVERPDGSNFTLKIRSTKLEDSAMYFCASSEPGLGGETQYFGPGTRLLVL.

CDR3: CASSPTIEDQETQYF. CDR3 nucleotide sequence: TGTGCCAGCAGCCCGACGATCGAGGACCAAGAGACCCAGTACTTC. V gene TRBV3-1 combines with J gene TRBJ2-5; D remains unclear. The germline gives CDR1 LGHDT, CDR2 YNNKEL (reference sequence). This CDR3 is built from 15 residues. With 4 bases removed from V and 0 bases from J, the gap between germline ends came to 12 bases.

In this sample, this clonotype turned up a few times. The chain carries TRBV12-3 or TRBV12-4 and TRBJ1-5; a possible D gene is TRBD1 (6 bases). CDR3 length: 15 amino acids. V lost 5 bases, J lost 6 bases, and 17 bases lay in between. This chain's CDR3 is CASSPQSGVAQPQHF. CDR3 in DNA: TGTGCCAGCAGTCCCCAATCAGGGGTTGCTCAGCCCCAGCATTTT.

This clonotype was seen a few times. The CDR3 bases are TGTGCCAGCAGCTTAGCGCTAGCGGGAGCCTATTTCATGTCCTACGAGCAGTACTTC. Its translation is CASSLALAGAYFMSYEQYF. V gene TRBV7-2 combines with J gene TRBJ2-7; 10 positions match TRBD2. Germline V lookup: CDR1 SGHTA, CDR2 FQGNSA. The CDR3 totals 19 residues. The trim removed 0 bases at V and 1 base at J, leaving 12 bases unmatched.

The rearrangement joins TRBV12-3 or TRBV12-4 to TRBJ2-5; D is possibly TRBD1 (8 bases). The CDR3 sequence is 17 residues long. The V gene lost 6 bases and the J gene lost 1 base, with 21 bases spanning the gap. The CDR3 here is CASSQYRGGRAQETQYF. The CDR3 DNA is TGTGCCAGCAGCCAATACAGGGGGGGGAGGGCCCAAGAGACCCAGTACTTC.

This clonotype was counted ten times or more. V usage is TRBV3-1 and J usage is TRBJ2-7; D unclear. Between the trimmed V and J ends, which lost 4 bases and 2 bases, there was a span of 12 bases. The germline gives CDR1 LGHDT, CDR2 YNNKEL (reference sequence). The CDR3 extends over 14 amino acids. DNA for the CDR3: TGTGCCAGCAGCCCGGAGAGGTTTACCTACGAGCAGTACTTC. Amino acids: CASSPERFTYEQYF.

This clonotype was seen a few times. V and J are TRBV10-1 and TRBJ2-3, with 11 bases lining up with TRBD2. The CDR3 consists of 14 residues. Per germline, CDR1 WNHNN and CDR2 SYGVQD (reference sequence). V shed 3 bases, J shed 6 bases, and the junction held 2 bases outside the gene matches. The CDR3 here is CASSDTSGSDTQYF. CDR3 in DNA: TGCGCCAGCAGTGATACTAGCGGGAGTGATACGCAGTATTTT.

CDR3 bases: TGTGCCAGCAGTAAGGGGGACAGCAAAACCTACAATGAGCAGTTCTTC. It encodes CASSKGDSKTYNEQFF. The rearrangement links TRBV6-4 to TRBJ2-1; TRBD1 agrees at 7 bases. With 5 bases clipped from V and 2 bases from J, the junction kept 9 bases outside the gene matches. In germline, CDR1 is MRHNA, CDR2 SNTAGT. The CDR3 is 16 residues long.

A remark on this clonotype: The junction and the germline gene differ at one end; a read error may be behind it. The V call is TRBV11-2, the J call TRBJ2-5; the D gene is possibly TRBD1 (5 bases). The germline CDR1 and CDR2 sequences are SGHAT and FQNNGV. The CDR3 is 13 residues long. Here the CDR3 reads CASSIDSVETQYF. The CDR3 DNA reads TGTGCCAGCAGCATAGACAGCGTAGAGACCCAGTACTTC. Drawing the rest from reference TRBV11-2 and TRBJ2-5, the complete variable domain is EAGVAQSPRYKIIEKRQSVAFWCNPISGHATLYWYQQILGQGPKLLIQFQNNGVVDDSQLPKDRFSAERLKGVDSTLKIQPAKLEDSAVYLCASSIDSVETQYFGPGTRLLVL.

J is TRBJ2-2 and V is TRBV5-3, with D perhaps TRBD1 or TRBD2 (6 bases each). TRBV5-3 is filed as an ORF, its function uncertain. V was trimmed by 1 base and J by 6 bases, leaving 13 bases between them. The CDR3 runs 15 residues. This chain's CDR3 is CARSLPGGAPGELFF. Here the CDR3 DNA reads TGTGCCAGAAGCTTGCCCGGGGGCGCCCCCGGGGAGCTGTTTTTT.

CDR3 loop: CASSQDVSLGLAGYEQYF. CDR3 DNA sequence: TGCGCCAGCAGCCAAGATGTTTCCCTCGGACTAGCGGGATACGAGCAGTACTTC. This chain uses TRBV4-3 with TRBJ2-7; 12 nucleotides align to TRBD2. Trimming at V came to 0 bases and at J to 4 bases, leaving 10 bases not matched to a gene. This CDR3 has 18 amino acids. In germline, CDR1 is LGHNA, CDR2 YSLEER.

This clonotype was found a few times. The gene calls are TRBV30 and TRBJ1-1; 8 bases align to TRBD1. V was pared by 3 bases and J by 3 bases, with 9 bases of the junction left unmatched. CDR3 length: 15 residues. CDR1 is GTSNPN and CDR2 is SVGIG in the germline V gene (reference sequence). The CDR3 nucleotides read TGTGCCTGGAGGCTGTGGAAACAGGGGGACACTGAAGCTTTCTTT. This codes for CAWRLWKQGDTEAFF.

The rearrangement uses TRBV30 and TRBJ2-3; 8 nucleotides agree with TRBD2. Germline trimming cut 1 base from V and 1 base from J; bases unmatched to any gene: 4. The CDR3 has 15 amino acids. The V gene's germline CDR1 is GTSNPN and CDR2 SVGIG (reference sequence). CDR3 DNA: TGTGCCTGGAGTGCCCATAGCGGGGGCACAGATACGCAGTATTTT. Translation gives CAWSAHSGGTDTQYF.

This clonotype turned up a few times. The chain recombines TRBV9 with TRBJ2-3; 14 bases are a match to TRBD2. Unmatched junction bases numbered 7, after V lost 2 bases and J lost 5 bases. This CDR3 has 17 residues. The germline CDR1 and CDR2 sequences are SGDLS and YYNGEE. CDR3 nucleotides: TGTGCCAGCAGCGTGATGACTAGCGGGGGGGCCGGAGATACGCAGTATTTT. Translation gives CASSVMTSGGAGDTQYF.

The chain links TRBV5-1 to TRBJ2-5; possibly TRBD2 for D (5 bases). Germline CDR1 reads SGHRS; CDR2 reads YFSETQ. The CDR3 has 14 amino acids. The ends were cut back, 2 bases at V and 0 bases at J, with 8 bases in the middle. CDR3 DNA: TGCGCCAGCAGCTTTAGCGCGAACCAAGAGACCCAGTACTTC. This gives the protein CASSFSANQETQYF.

This clonotype was seen a single time. The chain couples TRBV9 to TRBJ2-5; D could derive from TRBD1 or TRBD2 (6 bases each). CDR1 and CDR2 (germline): SGDLS, YYNGEE. CDR3 length: 15 amino acids. V gave up 0 bases and J gave up 5 bases, with 14 bases separating them. The CDR3: CASSVETGAWETQYF. Written as DNA, the CDR3 is TGTGCCAGCAGCGTAGAGACGGGGGCGTGGGAGACCCAGTACTTC.

The genes are TRBV5-1 and TRBJ2-7; D call uncertain. This CDR3 contains 14 residues. Between the trimmed V and J ends, which lost 3 bases and 6 bases, there was a span of 16 bases. Germline V gene sequence: CDR1 SGHRS, CDR2 YFSETQ. This CDR3 reads CASSSSPPVSEQYF. As DNA, the CDR3 is TGCGCCAGCAGCTCCTCGCCCCCGGTTAGCGAGCAGTACTTC.

This chain links TRBV12-3 or TRBV12-4 with TRBJ2-1; perhaps TRBD2 as D (6 bases). V was trimmed by 6 bases and J by 9 bases, leaving 21 bases between them. This CDR3 is 15 amino acids long. This chain's CDR3 is CASRGGVGLPGEQFF. CDR3 nucleotide sequence: TGTGCCAGCAGGGGGGGAGTCGGACTCCCCGGTGAGCAGTTCTTC.

This clonotype was seen many times. Written as DNA, the CDR3 is TGTGCCATCAGTGAGTCTGGGACAGGTGGATCCTACGAGCAGTACTTC. Encoded protein: CAISESGTGGSYEQYF. The V and J genes are TRBV10-3 and TRBJ2-7, with TRBD1 matching over 8 bases. V trimming: 0 bases; J trimming: 1 base; junction bases outside the gene matches: 5. Germline V lookup: CDR1 ENHRY, CDR2 SYGVKD. The CDR3 covers 16 residues.

This clonotype appeared a few times. J is TRBJ2-3 and V is TRBV20-1; D may be TRBD2 (6 bases). V lost 1 base to trimming and J lost 4 bases, with 12 bases between them. CDR3 size: 14 residues. The V gene's germline CDR1 is DFQATT and CDR2 SNEGSKA (reference sequence). CDR3 DNA: TGCAGTGCTAGAGTGGTCGGGGGAGCAGATACGCAGTATTTT. Its protein product is CSARVVGGADTQYF.

The chain is built from TRBV10-3 and TRBJ1-1, with D perhaps matching TRBD1 (6 bases). V lost 10 bases and J lost 1, with 10 bases in between. Germline V lookup: CDR1 ENHRY, CDR2 SYGVKD. CDR3 length: 12 residues. DNA for the CDR3: TGTGCCACCTTAGGGGGGAACACTGAAGCTTTCTTT. It specifies CATLGGNTEAFF.